These T cell receptor beta chains were read from a single sample in a study of blood T cell repertoires in COVID-19. Generated by immunoSEQ multiplex PCR, the TCRdb table keeps only in-frame clones and is missing some. Of about 200,000 clones detected, 70% to 90% appear once; the ten largest clones hold roughly 5%. The sequenced sample was peripheral blood. The source of these receptors is a woman older than 75 with acute or convalescent COVID-19. Both conserved end residues are trimmed from each CDR3.

j_call v_call cdr3_aa
TRBJ1-4 TRBV5-6 ASSFFQGGNEKLF
TRBJ1-6 TRBV9 ASSAKGGDAPLH
TRBJ1-1 TRBV5-4 ASSLGTGYGEAF
TRBJ2-7 TRBV2 ASSVAQGFEQY
TRBJ2-2 TRBV7-8 ATKPQGPNTGELF
TRBJ2-7 TRBV6-2/TRBV6-3 ASSYGGTGVREQY
TRBJ1-5 TRBV2 ANSDIRAQPQH
TRBJ1-5 TRBV6-1 ASSDNPAQH
TRBJ1-1 TRBV7-2 ASSKGGTGTMNTEAF
TRBJ1-1 TRBV4-3 ASSQDTRNTEAF
TRBJ2-1 TRBV5-1 ASSLGYSDEQF
TRBJ1-4 TRBV7-3 ASSLTGATDEKLF
TRBJ1-4 TRBV7-2 ASSLGEGATNEKLF
TRBJ2-3 TRBV7-2 ASSQMRASTDTQY
TRBJ2-1 TRBV5-1 ASSLTSGTYNEQF
TRBJ2-7 TRBV18 ASSQLGGRAYEQY
TRBJ2-7 TRBV5-1 ASSSGGQTYEQY
TRBJ1-1 TRBV9 ASSAGLMNTEAF
TRBJ2-1 TRBV7-2 ASSFRVAGPWEQF
TRBJ2-7 TRBV7-2 ASSLRGQGSYEQY
TRBJ1-1 TRBV16 ASSQWDRVTEAF
TRBJ1-5 TRBV27 ASSLFGQGSQPQH
TRBJ1-5 TRBV2 ASSGGQGGQPQH
TRBJ1-1 TRBV6-5 ASRVQLNTEAF
TRBJ2-2 TRBV5-6 ASTPRDRANTGELF
TRBJ2-1 TRBV28 ASSLGGASYNEQF
TRBJ2-1 TRBV7-6 ASKRELISEQF
TRBJ2-5 TRBV5-1 ASSLGTSGQETQY
TRBJ1-6 TRBV7-2 ASSSLPGQGRSPLH
TRBJ1-5 TRBV19 ASSISGHSYNQPQH
TRBJ1-1 TRBV6-4 ASSSTGLTEAF
TRBJ2-3 TRBV7-2 ASSFTSGGTDTQY
TRBJ2-7 TRBV7-6 ASSFKLNGEEQY
TRBJ2-7 TRBV5-1 ASSPPGVAEQY
TRBJ2-1 TRBV25-1 ASSESGKVGEQF
TRBJ2-6 TRBV9 ASSSLGGANVLT
TRBJ2-2 TRBV6-5 ASSIGSGELF
TRBJ2-5 TRBV11-2 ASSSWAGGQETQY
TRBJ1-3 TRBV7-2 ASSLVRGSGNTIY
TRBJ1-6 TRBV4-3 ASSQDWRPGRPLH
TRBJ2-3 TRBV5-1 ASSLVGGFTDTQY
TRBJ1-1 TRBV9 ASSVGRLGTEAF
TRBJ1-1 TRBV7-2 ASSFRAGGTEAF
TRBJ2-1 TRBV9 ASSVSGSYNEQF
TRBJ2-7 TRBV28 ASRNNRAEY
TRBJ2-3 TRBV7-9 ASSLSLAGVGTDTQY
TRBJ1-1 TRBV19 ASSTRGTEAF
TRBJ2-3 TRBV27 ASREMTGRIGDTQY
TRBJ1-2 TRBV7-3 ASSFAGGAGYT
TRBJ1-2 TRBV4-3 ASSQGGGSYGYT
TRBJ1-6 TRBV3-1/TRBV3-2 ASSQLPHPSVSPLH
TRBJ2-7 TRBV18 ASSPRLAGGYEQY
TRBJ1-2 TRBV4-3 ASSQENRADYGYT
TRBJ2-3 TRBV29-1 SVASGADTQY
TRBJ2-3 TRBV5-1 ASSATTGTDTQY